These 10 T cell receptor beta chains share one sample of origin, sequenced in a study of shared clonotypes between healthy human individuals. The repertoire was sequenced with immunoSEQ multiplex PCR; TCRdb's copy has only in-frame clones and lacks some. In the table there are about 510,000 clones, around 79% of which are singletons. The sequencing input was PBMCs. The origin of the receptors is a woman in her thirties or forties in good health. Some clones in this sample may be carry-over from other donors' samples.

The gene calls are TRBV5-5 and TRBJ2-3, with a weak D call TRBD2 (5 bases). Germline V gene data show CDR1 as SGHKS and CDR2 as YYEKEE (reference sequence). The CDR3 is 17 residues long. Trimming took 2 bases from V and 0 from J, leaving 16 bases between them. The CDR3 spells CASSFRAEIISTDTQYF. CDR3 sequence (DNA): TGTGCCAGCAGCTTTCGAGCGGAGATAATAAGCACAGATACGCAGTATTTT.

The genes are TRBV2 and TRBJ2-5; TRBD1 might be the D (5 bases). Per the germline V gene, CDR1 is SNHLY and CDR2 is FYNNEI. The length of the CDR3 is 15 residues. The germline V and J ends were trimmed by 7 bases and 7 bases, with 22 bases remaining between them. This chain's CDR3 is CASTVQVQVLGTQYF. As DNA, the CDR3 is TGTGCCAGCACCGTACAGGTCCAAGTATTAGGGACCCAGTACTTC.

This clone was picked up one time. The chain employs TRBV27 and TRBJ2-3; D uncertain. Per the germline V gene, CDR1 is MNHEY and CDR2 is SMNVEV (reference sequence). The CDR3 loop spans 14 amino acids. Between the trimmed V and J ends, which lost 7 bases and 0 bases, there was a span of 11 bases. CDR3 nucleotide sequence: TGTGCCAGCACCCGCAGATCTAGCACAGATACGCAGTATTTT. This gives the protein CASTRRSSTDTQYF.

The chain carries TRBV4-1 and TRBJ1-6; TRBD1 matches 7 bases. The CDR3 is made up of 14 amino acids. Per germline, CDR1 MGHRA and CDR2 YSYEKL. The V segment lost 2 bases and the J segment 10 bases; nucleotides outside the gene matches: 5. For the CDR3, the DNA is TGCGCCAGCAGCCAACCGACAGGGAGCTCACCCCTCCACTTT. Translation: CASSQPTGSSPLHF.

The rearrangement links TRBV18 to TRBJ2-7; TRBD1 matches at 10 bases. The CDR3 runs to 14 residues. V lost 4 bases to trimming and J lost 7 bases; unmatched junction nucleotides: 7. The germline V gene has CDR1 KGHSH and CDR2 LQKENI. The CDR3 DNA sequence: TGTGCCAGCTCACTCGGGACAGGGGTTCGGGAGCAGTACTTC. The encoded protein is CASSLGTGVREQYF.

The J gene is TRBJ1-4, the V gene TRBV7-2; D remains ambiguous. V lost 5 bases and J 6 bases, leaving 4 bases between the germline ends. Germline lookup yields CDR1 SGHTA and CDR2 FQGNSA. CDR3 length: 11 amino acids. The CDR3 reads CASSPDEKLFF. The DNA of the CDR3 is TGTGCCAGCAGCCCGGATGAAAAACTGTTTTTT. Looking up the rest from reference TRBV7-2 and TRBJ1-4 gives the full variable domain: GAGVSQSPSNKVTEKGKDVELRCDPISGHTALYWYRQSLGQGLEFLIYFQGNSAPDKSGLPSDRFSAERTGGSVSTLTIQRTQQEDSAVYLCASSPDEKLFFGSGTQLSVL.

This clone was seen many times. Different DNA sequences within this sample yield the same CDR3. The chain links TRBV5-8 to TRBJ2-1, with no clear D. The CDR3 is made up of 15 amino acids. V was clipped by 0 bases and J by 0 bases, with 7 bases between them. Germline CDR1 and CDR2: SGHTS and YDEGEE. CDR3 coding DNA: TGTGCCAGCAGCTTGGCACAAGGCTCCTACAATGAGCAGTTCTTC. Its protein is CASSLAQGSYNEQFF.

The chain combines TRBV19 with TRBJ2-2; perhaps TRBD2 as D (5 bases). The V end lost 3 bases, the J end lost 5 bases, and 16 bases lay between the germline ends. CDR3 length equals 16 residues. CDR1 and CDR2 from the germline V gene are LNHDA and SQIVND (reference sequence). Here the CDR3 DNA reads TGTGCCAGTAGTATGTTCTTCGGGATATTTACCGGGGAGCTGTTTTTT. Translating gives CASSMFFGIFTGELFF.

This clone showed up just a few times. This CDR3 is CASGAVDYGYTF. The DNA for the CDR3 is TGTGCCAGCGGAGCCGTGGACTATGGCTACACCTTC. The genes are TRBV6-5 and TRBJ1-2, with D uncertain. The germline CDR1 and CDR2 sequences are MNHEY and SVGAGI. Trimming shortened V by 8 bases and J by 3 bases, and 10 bases separated the two germline ends. This CDR3 has 12 residues.

This sequence joins TRBV7-2 and TRBJ2-3, with 9 bases fitting TRBD2. There are 19 residues in the CDR3. Germline CDR1 reads SGHTA; CDR2 reads FQGNSA. With V trimmed by 1 base and J by 1 base, 12 bases remained unmatched. The CDR3 region has the DNA TGTGCCAGCAGCTTAGTCGTTGCGGGAGGGCCATTAGGCACAGATACGCAGTATTTT. Encoded protein: CASSLVVAGGPLGTDTQYF.